Below are 27 T cell receptor beta chains sequenced from a single sample in a study of Graves' ophthalmopathy and Graves' hyperthyroidism. RNA transcripts provided the template for amplifying TCR beta CDR3 regions. The library came from an HTBI-primed first-round RT-PCR and a second-round multiplex PCR. A single record per CDR3 protein comes from TCRdb applying MiXCR to the multiplex PCR reads. Of about 370,000 distinct CDR3 sequences in the sample, 17% are singletons; the top ten hold around 2.4%. Sequenced input: peripheral blood. The receptors originated from an adult woman with stable Graves' hyperthyroidism.

In its sample, this clonotype was seen many times. The J gene is TRBJ1-2, the V gene TRBV20-1; TRBD1 is a possible D gene (6 bases). The CDR3 is made up of 12 amino acids. V was cut by 5 bases and J by 4 bases, with 11 bases left in between. CDR1 and CDR2 (germline): DFQATT, SNEGSKA (reference sequence). The CDR3 DNA reads as TGCAGTGCTCTTCAGGGGCCCTATGGCTACACCTTC. Its translation is CSALQGPYGYTF.

The table lists this clonotype with many counts. This clone may be a read error of a much larger clone one base away. The V call is TRBV6-1, the J call TRBJ1-2, with 10 bases lining up with TRBD1. Germline CDR1 reads MNHNS; CDR2 reads SASEGT. The CDR3 runs 13 residues. The CDR3 here is CASRETGGHGCTF. In DNA form, the CDR3 reads TGTGCCAGCAGGGAGACAGGGGGCCATGGCTGCACCTTC.

In this sample, this clonotype turned up many times. This chain uses TRBV6-5 with TRBJ2-7, with D tentatively TRBD1 (5 bases). Germline values: CDR1 MNHEY, CDR2 SVGAGI. The V end lost 2 bases, the J end lost 0 bases, and 14 bases lay between the germline ends. This CDR3 is built from 16 residues. The CDR3 DNA sequence: TGTGCCAGCAGTTACACGACAGCTCCAAGCTCCTACGAGCAGTACTTC. Residues: CASSYTTAPSSYEQYF.

This clonotype came up many times. The chain uses TRBV6-5 and TRBJ2-7, with D uncertain. Trimming shortened V by 0 bases and J by 6 bases, and 18 bases separated the two germline ends. Germline V gene sequence: CDR1 MNHEY, CDR2 SVGAGI. The length of the CDR3 is 16 residues. CDR3 DNA sequence: TGTGCCAGCAGTTACTCGAATCGGATTTCGGGTGGCGAGCAGTACTTC. Protein: CASSYSNRISGGEQYF.

J is TRBJ2-5 and V is TRBV5-1; D unresolved. Deletions cut 4 bases from V and 2 bases from J, with 15 bases between. CDR1 SGHRS and CDR2 YFSETQ come from the germline V gene. The CDR3 is 15 amino acids. The CDR3 reads CASSLFGSSQETQYF. The CDR3 DNA is TGCGCCAGCAGCCTCTTTGGCTCGAGTCAAGAGACCCAGTACTTC.

The sample holds many counts of this clonotype. The chain is built from TRBV9 and TRBJ1-2; D unclear. The CDR3 is 13 residues long. V shed 7 bases and J shed 0 bases, with 10 bases lying between them. CDR1 is SGDLS, CDR2 YYNGEE, per germline. CDR3 sequence (DNA): TGTGCCAGCGGAGGAGGCTCTAACTATGGCTACACCTTC. Encoded protein: CASGGGSNYGYTF.

In its sample, this clonotype was seen many times. The V call is TRBV13, the J call TRBJ2-7; no firm D call. CDR1 and CDR2 (germline): PRHDT, FYEKMQ (reference sequence). V was cut by 0 bases and J by 5 bases, with 5 bases left in between. The CDR3 is made up of 12 amino acids. This CDR3 reads CASSLGVHEQYF. The CDR3 nucleotides read TGTGCCAGCAGCTTAGGCGTACACGAGCAGTACTTC.

This clonotype was found a few times. The CDR3 loop is CASISPDRGKGGYTF. The CDR3 nucleotides read TGTGCCAGTATCTCGCCGGACAGGGGGAAAGGCGGCTACACCTTC. This chain connects TRBV19 to TRBJ1-2; the match to TRBD1 covers 10 bases. The V gene end was trimmed by 7 bases and the J gene end by 8 bases; junction bases not matched to a gene: 13. CDR3 length equals 15 residues. CDR1 and CDR2 (germline): LNHDA, SQIVND (reference sequence).

This clonotype occurred once. Possible read error: a much larger clone is one base away. The chain couples TRBV3-1 to TRBJ2-5; D is ambiguous. This CDR3 is 15 amino acids long. Germline CDR1 LGHDT, CDR2 YNNKEL (reference sequence). CDR3 bases: TGTGACAGCAGCCAAGTCCGTGGGCCGGAACCGACCCAGTACTTC. The encoded protein is CDSSQVRGPEPTQYF.

This clonotype was detected ten times or more. V gene TRBV5-1 combines with J gene TRBJ1-1; D remains ambiguous. The CDR3 runs to 14 residues. Germline CDR1 is SGHRS and CDR2 is YFSETQ. Between the trimmed V and J ends, which lost 4 bases and 2 bases, there was a span of 12 bases. The CDR3 DNA is TGCGCCAGCAGCATTGCCGAAATTAACACTGAAGCTTTCTTT. The encoded protein is CASSIAEINTEAFF.

There are many counts of this clonotype. This rearrangement joins TRBV10-3 to TRBJ1-2; possibly TRBD1 for D (5 bases). V shed 3 bases and J shed 4 bases, with 15 bases lying between them. From germline, CDR1 is ENHRY and CDR2 SYGVKD. This CDR3 contains 15 residues. The chain's CDR3 is CAISDPDPGGYGYTF. CDR3 coding DNA: TGTGCCATCAGTGACCCAGACCCGGGGGGCTATGGCTACACCTTC.

This clonotype was counted ten times or more. The chain has TRBV4-1 and TRBJ1-5, with 7 bases lining up with TRBD1. CDR1 is MGHRA, CDR2 YSYEKL, per germline. The ends lost 3 bases at V and 2 bases at J; junction bases unmatched: 7. The CDR3 extends over 16 amino acids. Here the CDR3 reads CASSQGRQGGNQPQHF. In nucleotides, the CDR3 is TGCGCCAGCAGCCAGGGCCGACAGGGAGGCAATCAGCCCCAGCATTTT.

In regard to this clonotype: A much larger clone lies one base from this, so it may be a read error. The V and J genes are TRBV12-3 or TRBV12-4 and TRBJ1-6; 8 positions agree with TRBD1. The CDR3 is 15 amino acids. Here the CDR3 reads CASSSVDRENSHLHF. The CDR3 nucleotides read TGTGCCAGCAGCTCAGTGGACAGGGAAAATTCACACCTCCACTTT.

This clonotype was detected many times. This chain connects TRBV11-2 to TRBJ2-4, with TRBD2 matching over 10 bases. This CDR3 is built from 16 residues. Germline values: CDR1 SGHAT, CDR2 FQNNGV. V lost 1 base and J lost 1; bases outside the gene matches: 1. DNA of the CDR3: TGTGCCAGCAGCTTAGCTAGCGGGAGCGCCAAAAACATTCAGTACTTC. This gives the protein CASSLASGSAKNIQYF.

This rearrangement joins TRBV6-1 to TRBJ1-1; D is ambiguous. CDR1 is MNHNS and CDR2 is SASEGT in the germline V gene. The CDR3 is 13 residues long. V lost 6 bases and J 3 bases, leaving 11 bases between the germline ends. The CDR3 protein is CASRNTVHTEAFF. The CDR3 nucleotides are TGTGCCAGCAGGAACACCGTACACACTGAAGCTTTCTTT.

This clonotype showed up many times. The CDR3 region is CSVVSSPTGELFF. Here the CDR3 DNA reads TGCAGCGTGGTCTCGAGCCCTACTGGGGAGCTGTTTTTT. The J gene is TRBJ2-2, the V gene TRBV29-1; no clear D. The CDR3 runs 13 residues. V dropped 6 bases and J dropped 8 bases, with 16 bases sitting between them. From germline, CDR1 is SQVTM and CDR2 ANQGSEA.

The CDR3 DNA sequence: TGTGCCAGCAGGAACCGGGACAGCTATCAGCCCCAGCATTTT. This gives the protein CASRNRDSYQPQHF. The chain combines TRBV28 with TRBJ1-5; 7 bases align to TRBD1. The CDR3 covers 14 residues. After removal of 6 bases from V and 5 bases from J, the junction contained 7 bases not matched to a gene. Germline loops: CDR1 MDHEN, CDR2 SYDVKM. Combining the CDR3 with reference TRBV28 and TRBJ1-5 gives the whole variable domain DVKVTQSSRYLVKRTGEKVFLECVQDMDHENMFWYRQDPGLGLRLIYFSYDVKMKEKGDIPEGYSVSREKKERFSLILESASTNQTSMYLCASRNRDSYQPQHFGDGTRLSIL.

This clonotype was picked up many times. This rearrangement joins TRBV12-3 or TRBV12-4 to TRBJ1-1, with D unresolved. The V end was cut by 3 bases, the J end by 0 bases, with 14 bases between. The CDR3 sequence is 16 residues long. DNA of the CDR3: TGTGCCAGCAGTTTTTGGTACACTGGAATGAACACTGAAGCTTTCTTT. This gives the protein CASSFWYTGMNTEAFF.

This clonotype was seen repeatedly, ten times or more. The chain carries TRBV13 and TRBJ2-5; TRBD1 is a possible D gene (5 bases). Germline V gives CDR1 PRHDT, CDR2 FYEKMQ (reference sequence). The CDR3 sequence is 14 residues long. V lost 5 bases to trimming and J lost 1 base, with 11 bases between them. CDR3 residues: CASSPKDTQETQYF. CDR3 sequence (DNA): TGTGCCAGCAGCCCCAAGGACACCCAAGAGACCCAGTACTTC.

This clonotype was seen repeatedly, ten times or more. The chain joins TRBV3-1 to TRBJ2-5; 9 positions match TRBD1. This CDR3 has 15 residues. Trimming cost V 1 base and J 1 base; bases outside gene matches: 1. Per the germline V gene, CDR1 is LGHDT and CDR2 is YNNKEL (reference sequence). For the CDR3, the DNA is TGTGCCAGCAGCCAAGGACAGGGGGGCCAAGAGACCCAGTACTTC. Translation: CASSQGQGGQETQYF.

This clonotype was found many times. This chain connects TRBV30 to TRBJ2-7; 8 nucleotides align to TRBD2. Germline V CDR1 and CDR2: GTSNPN, SVGIG (reference sequence). V trimming: 1 base; J trimming: 7 bases; junction bases outside the gene matches: 12. The CDR3 is 15 amino acids. In nucleotides, the CDR3 is TGTGCCTGGAGTGGAGCTGGACTAGCCGGAGGGGAGCAGTACTTC. The encoded protein is CAWSGAGLAGGEQYF.

This clonotype was seen ten or more times. The CDR3 DNA reads as TGTGCCAGCAGCACGGGACTAGCGGGAGTTACCGAGCAGTACTTC. Its protein product is CASSTGLAGVTEQYF. V and J are TRBV9 and TRBJ2-7; 14 bases fit TRBD2. V lost 4 bases, J lost 6 bases, and 6 bases stayed unmatched. CDR3 length equals 15 residues. Per germline, CDR1 SGDLS and CDR2 YYNGEE.

The sample holds many counts of this clonotype. The chain uses TRBV28 and TRBJ2-7; 8 nucleotides line up with TRBD1. The trim removed 6 bases at V and 2 bases at J, leaving 12 bases unmatched. From germline, CDR1 is MDHEN and CDR2 SYDVKM. CDR3 length: 16 amino acids. CDR3 residues: CASSPGRTGTPYEQYF. The CDR3, as DNA: TGTGCCAGCAGCCCAGGCCGGACAGGGACCCCCTACGAGCAGTACTTC.

This clonotype has at least ten counts. J is TRBJ2-7 and V is TRBV27; 7 nucleotides align to TRBD1. Germline values: CDR1 MNHEY, CDR2 SMNVEV (reference sequence). The V segment lost 3 bases and the J segment 1 base; nucleotides outside the gene matches: 9. This CDR3 is 16 amino acids long. CDR3 protein: CASSFDSGTVSYEQYF. CDR3 bases: TGTGCCAGCAGTTTTGACTCCGGGACAGTATCCTACGAGCAGTACTTC.

This clonotype showed up many times. The chain couples TRBV20-1 to TRBJ2-7, with D perhaps assigned TRBD1 or TRBD2 (5 bases each). This CDR3 contains 15 residues. V lost 6 bases and J 5 bases, leaving 23 bases between the germline ends. The V gene's germline CDR1 is DFQATT and CDR2 SNEGSKA (reference sequence). CDR3 sequence reads: CSAGRRLKDGDEQYF. The CDR3 region has the DNA TGCAGTGCGGGACGACGCTTAAAGGACGGGGACGAGCAGTACTTC.

This clonotype was recorded at least ten times. V gene TRBV10-2 combines with J gene TRBJ1-2, with D possibly being TRBD1 (6 bases). V was trimmed by 6 bases and J by 4 bases, leaving 9 bases between them. The CDR3 loop spans 12 amino acids. Germline lookup yields CDR1 WSHSY and CDR2 SAAADI. The DNA of the CDR3 is TGCGCCAGCAGGACGGACAGCTATGGCTACACCTTC. It translates to CASRTDSYGYTF.

This clonotype was detected ten times or more. The chain employs TRBV2 and TRBJ1-2, with D unclear. The CDR3 loop spans 13 amino acids. In germline, CDR1 is SNHLY, CDR2 FYNNEI. The ends were cut back, 4 bases at V and 4 bases at J, with 10 bases in the middle. The CDR3 sequence is CASSVQERYGYTF. CDR3 bases: TGTGCCAGCAGTGTGCAGGAGCGCTATGGCTACACCTTC.